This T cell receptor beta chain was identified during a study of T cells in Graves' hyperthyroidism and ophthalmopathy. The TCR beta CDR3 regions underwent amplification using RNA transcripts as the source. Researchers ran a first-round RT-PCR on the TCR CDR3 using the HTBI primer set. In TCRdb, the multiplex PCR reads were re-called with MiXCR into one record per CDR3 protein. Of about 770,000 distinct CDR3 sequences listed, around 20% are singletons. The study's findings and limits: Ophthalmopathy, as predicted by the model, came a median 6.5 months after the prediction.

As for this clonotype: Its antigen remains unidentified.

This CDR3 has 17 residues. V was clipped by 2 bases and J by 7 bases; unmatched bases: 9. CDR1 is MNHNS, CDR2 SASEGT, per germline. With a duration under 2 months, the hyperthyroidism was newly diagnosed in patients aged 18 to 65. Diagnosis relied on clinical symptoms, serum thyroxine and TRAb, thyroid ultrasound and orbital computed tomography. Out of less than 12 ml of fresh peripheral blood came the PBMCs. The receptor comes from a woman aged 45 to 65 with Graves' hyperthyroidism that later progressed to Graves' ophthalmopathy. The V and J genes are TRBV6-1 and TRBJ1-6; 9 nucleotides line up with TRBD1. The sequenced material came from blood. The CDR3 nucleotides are TGTGCCAGCAGTGAAACTACTACAGGGGGCCGGAATTCACCCCTCCACTTT. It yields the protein CASSETTTGGRNSPLHF.